This record covers a single T cell receptor (beta chain). The entry originates in a study of OX40 agonist ivuxolimab in advanced cancers. Study as a whole: Past anti-PD-1, anti-PD-L1 or anti-CTLA-4 therapy was accepted, and approximately 37% had received some.

Measured with immunoSEQ multiplex PCR; TCRdb has only the in-frame clones, and not every one. The sample yields roughly 19,000 clones, around 83% seen once. Germline trimming cut 2 bases from V and 13 bases from J; bases unmatched to any gene: 4. From germline, CDR1 is MNHEY and CDR2 SVGAGI. This CDR3 region has 12 residues. The timepoints at which blood was sampled were baseline, cycle 4 day 1, and cycle 7 day 1. This sequence was found in an adult with an advanced solid tumor such as melanoma, head and neck, liver or kidney cancer. The J gene is TRBJ2-3, the V gene TRBV6-5; 9 bases map to TRBD2. The sample in question was CD4+ or CD8+ T cells sorted from blood, obtained in a trial of the OX40 agonist ivuxolimab. DNA of the CDR3: TGTGCCAGCAGTTACGTAGCGGGAGAAGAGTATTTT. Amino acids: CASSYVAGEEYF.